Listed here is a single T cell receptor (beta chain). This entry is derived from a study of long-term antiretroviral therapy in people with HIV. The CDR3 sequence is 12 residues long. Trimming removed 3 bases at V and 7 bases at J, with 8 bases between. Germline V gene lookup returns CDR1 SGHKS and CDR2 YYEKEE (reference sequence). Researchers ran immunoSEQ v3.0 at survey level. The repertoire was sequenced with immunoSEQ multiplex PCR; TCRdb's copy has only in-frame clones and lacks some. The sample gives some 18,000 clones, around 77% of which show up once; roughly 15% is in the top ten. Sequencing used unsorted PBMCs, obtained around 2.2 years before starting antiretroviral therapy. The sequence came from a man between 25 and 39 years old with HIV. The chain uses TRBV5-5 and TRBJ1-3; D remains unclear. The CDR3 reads CASSSGGNTIYF. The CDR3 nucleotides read TGTGCCAGCAGCTCTGGTGGCAACACCATATATTTT.